This paragraph reports one T cell receptor beta chain. This sample is part of a study of blood T cell repertoires in COVID-19. Germline CDR1 is MNHNS and CDR2 is SASEGT. The CDR3 extends over 12 amino acids. Trimming removed 3 bases at V and 13 bases at J, with 13 bases between. Sequenced by immunoSEQ multiplex PCR; TCRdb stores in-frame clones only, minus some. The profile shows about 290,000 clones, roughly nine tenths of them singletons. Cohort 3 recovered donors had two negative PCRs, clearance, or symptom resolution. This TCR was sampled from a woman in her thirties or forties who had recovered from COVID-19. Specimen: PBMCs or T cells enriched from blood (not recorded which). The chain combines TRBV6-1 with TRBJ2-1; D might be TRBD2 (6 bases). CDR3 DNA: TGTGCCAGCAGTGACCCCGTGGAGGGTCAGTTCTTC. As protein: CASSDPVEGQFF.